This T cell receptor beta chain was recovered during a study of blood T cell repertoires in COVID-19. About the research overall: Acute and convalescent COVID-19 samples came from the United States, Italy and Spain. Sample material is recorded as cDNA or gDNA derived from T cells, B-cell-depleted T cells, or PBMCs.

In the source study's methods: Scientists estimated how many nucleated cells there were by amplifying reference gene primers. The assay was immunoSEQ multiplex PCR, and TCRdb's table has in-frame clones only and misses some. D and trimming come from the DNA, and the V and J calls and clone size come from that table. The data show around 170,000 clones, approximately 83% seen once. The TCR was taken from a woman aged 55-69 years with acute or convalescent COVID-19. The sequenced sample consisted of peripheral blood.

CDR3 in amino acids: CASSSTRGRGVSDTQYF. The CDR3 DNA sequence: TGTGCCAGCAGCAGCACCAGGGGGCGTGGTGTCTCAGATACGCAGTATTTT. This sequence joins TRBV7-2 and TRBJ2-3; TRBD1 matches at 8 bases. The CDR3 runs 17 residues. Trimming cost V 5 bases and J 4 bases; bases outside gene matches: 14. Germline-derived CDR1 and CDR2 are SGHTA and FQGNSA.